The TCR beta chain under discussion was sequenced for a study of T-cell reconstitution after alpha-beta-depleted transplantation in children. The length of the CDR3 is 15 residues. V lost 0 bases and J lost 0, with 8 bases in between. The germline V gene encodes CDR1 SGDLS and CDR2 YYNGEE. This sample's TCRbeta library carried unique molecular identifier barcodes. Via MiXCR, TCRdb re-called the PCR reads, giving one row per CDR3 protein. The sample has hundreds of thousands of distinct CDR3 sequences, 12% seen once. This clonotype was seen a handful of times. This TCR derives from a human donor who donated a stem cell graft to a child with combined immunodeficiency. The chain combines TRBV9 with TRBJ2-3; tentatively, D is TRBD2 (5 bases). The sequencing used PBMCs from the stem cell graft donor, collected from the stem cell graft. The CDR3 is CASSVAQRSTDTQYF. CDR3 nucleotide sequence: TGTGCCAGCAGCGTAGCACAGCGGAGCACAGATACGCAGTATTTT.